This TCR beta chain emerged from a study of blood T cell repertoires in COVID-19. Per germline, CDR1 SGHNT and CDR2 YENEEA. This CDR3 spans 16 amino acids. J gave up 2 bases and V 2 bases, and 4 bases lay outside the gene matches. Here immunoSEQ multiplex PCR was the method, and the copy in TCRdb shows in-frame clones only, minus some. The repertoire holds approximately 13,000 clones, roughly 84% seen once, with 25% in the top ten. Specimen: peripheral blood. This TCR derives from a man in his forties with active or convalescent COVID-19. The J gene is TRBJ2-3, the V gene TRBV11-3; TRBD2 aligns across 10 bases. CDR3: CASSLSGRAYTDTQYF. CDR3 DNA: TGTGCCAGCAGCTTAAGCGGGAGGGCTTACACAGATACGCAGTATTTT.